This T cell receptor beta chain was recovered during a study of blood T cell repertoires in COVID-19. Study details: The analysed material was cDNA or gDNA that came from T cells, B-cell-depleted T cells, or PBMCs.

The CDR3 spans 11 residues. From germline, CDR1 is LNHDA and CDR2 SQIVND (reference sequence). V dropped 10 bases and J dropped 0 bases, with 4 bases sitting between them. Sequencing was performed with immunoSEQ multiplex PCR; in TCRdb, only in-frame clones are kept and a portion is missing. The data show about 300,000 clones, around 88% seen once. The receptor was derived from a woman in her 30s who had recovered from COVID-19. Material: peripheral blood. The chain is built from TRBV19 and TRBJ1-5; D gene unclear. This chain's CDR3 is CANFSNQPQHF. The CDR3 DNA sequence: TGTGCCAACTTTAGCAATCAGCCCCAGCATTTT.